This T cell receptor (beta chain) was sequenced in a study of blood T cell repertoires in COVID-19. About the study: The samples span acute and convalescent COVID-19 from the United States, Italy and Spain. Nucleic acid was either cDNA or gDNA, and it came from T cells, B-cell-depleted T cells, or PBMCs.

This clone has a single count. Losses at the gene ends were 6 bases for V and 1 base for J; bases not matched to a gene: 5. The CDR3 totals 15 residues. Looked up from germline, CDR1 is MNHEY and CDR2 is SMNVEV (reference sequence). Per the original methods: Using reference gene primer amplification, nucleated cell counts were estimated. This table comes from immunoSEQ multiplex PCR, and its TCRdb copy is limited to in-frame clones, with some not included. Clone size and the V and J calls come from that table; the DNA yielded D and trimming. The data contain approximately 250,000 clones, 88% of them singletons.

This TCR was recovered from a woman in her 70s with COVID-19, enrolled during active disease. This chain connects TRBV27 to TRBJ2-1; 8 bases fit TRBD2. Sequenced sample: peripheral blood. CDR3 amino acids: CASRTSGRSYNEQFF. DNA of the CDR3: TGTGCCAGCAGAACGAGCGGGAGATCCTACAATGAGCAGTTCTTC.